This TCR beta chain was sequenced for a study of T cells in localized non-small cell lung cancer (dated by TCRdb to between 2020 and 2021). Regarding the complete study: Comparing tumors with uninvolved tumor-adjacent lungs, the study looked at the T cell repertoires of about 240 patients with early-stage NSCLC. All 250 or so NSCLC patients in the cohort were treatment-naive and had localized lung tumors that were resected. A mean age of approximately 70 years was recorded for the NSCLC patients, of whom roughly 130 were male and 85 to 110 were female.

A single count supports this clone. Which antigen it targets is not known. Per-base qualities were not stored, and no clone one base away is much larger. CDR1 SGDLS and CDR2 YYNGEE were looked up in the germline V gene. Its CDR3 holds 13 amino acids, cysteine through phenylalanine. The read is trimmed to its CDR3 DNA, 39 bases read in frame from base 1. For this chain, trimming is 0 bases at the V end and 8 bases at the J end, and the number of junction bases without a gene match is 5. At diagnosis, tumor, uninvolved tumor-adjacent lung and peripheral blood were collected and then preserved as a mix of FFPE and fresh-frozen material. Blood samples were analyzed as peripheral blood mononuclear cells for TCR repertoire profiling. Results the study describes overall, beyond this receptor: Uninvolved tumor-adjacent lung showed the highest T cell clonality, higher than tumor, which suggests more focused antigenic responses in the uninvolved tumor-adjacent lung. Of the top 100 tumor clones, a median of roughly 60 were detected in paired uninvolved adjacent lung; over 25 were also among that lung's top 100. Since the design was exploratory, TCR variables were selected using unadjusted p-values with no false-discovery rate correction. Because multi-region tumor sequencing was not performed, intratumor heterogeneity could not be ruled out. Higher T cell density in blood was associated with longer overall survival, whereas higher clonality in adjacent lung was associated with shorter survival.

The immunoSEQ Assay was used to sequence TCR beta CDR3 regions from DNA. Turning to the authors' computational methods: To compute T cell density, TCR beta template counts were normalized to usable DNA, which was estimated by amplifying housekeeping genes. Richness was estimated using the preseqR package, with extrapolation to 400,000 templates for PBMC samples and to 120,000 templates for tissue samples. Clonality was defined by subtracting Pielou's evenness from one. Tissue-enriched TCRs were identified by differential abundance testing using productive amino-acid clonotypes, minimum total count 5 and alpha 0.1. The Jaccard Index and the Morisita Overlap Index were used to quantify repertoire overlap between compartments. GLIPH clustered TCR beta CDR3s with public tetramer-defined viral CDR3s; viral motifs required at least three viral sequences plus V-gene enrichment. TCRdb took over this immuneACCESS table, retaining in-frame rearrangements with V and J assigned. Such tables are incomplete; in checked studies, under half of the missing clones stem from an unresolved V gene, and the remainder is unexplained. V, J and clone size derive from that table, while D and trimming were established from the DNA sequence. Recorded for this sample are around 140,000 clones; about 89% of them occurred a single time. The ten largest clonotypes hold over 1.5% of the sample.

The sequence is built from TRBV9 and TRBJ2-7, with 7 bases in between that match TRBD1. The starting material was peripheral blood, obtained before any cancer treatment. This clonotype was obtained from a female donor of 60 years or more with stage I lung adenocarcinoma. The CDR3 region has the sequence CASSVGTGVQQYF. The nucleotide sequence reads TGTGCCAGCAGCGTAGGGACAGGTGTACAGCAGTACTTC.